This section outlines one T cell receptor (beta chain) sequence together with its context. Its antigen is still unknown. CDR3 length: 17 amino acids. The germline V gene has CDR1 MNHNY and CDR2 SVGAGI (reference sequence). The V and J ends lost 5 bases and 8 bases, in that order; junction bases with no gene match: 13. TCRdb keeps only in-frame clones here, not all; method: immunoSEQ multiplex PCR. The table records about 130,000 clones, 70% to 90% of them present only once. The record originates from a study of T cell responses to AZD1222 COVID-19 vaccine. Study-wide findings and caveats: Most donors were white British, females outnumbered males, and clonal diversity was possibly underestimated.

The rearrangement links TRBV6-6 to TRBJ1-5; 12 bases align to TRBD1. Sequenced material: peripheral blood, taken 28 days after the second AZD1222 dose. The source is an adult who received the AZD1222 COVID-19 vaccine. The DNA of the CDR3 is TGTGCCAGCAGTCCAATCCCGGGACAGGGGGCACAGGAGCCCCAGCATTTT. Its translation: CASSPIPGQGAQEPQHF.